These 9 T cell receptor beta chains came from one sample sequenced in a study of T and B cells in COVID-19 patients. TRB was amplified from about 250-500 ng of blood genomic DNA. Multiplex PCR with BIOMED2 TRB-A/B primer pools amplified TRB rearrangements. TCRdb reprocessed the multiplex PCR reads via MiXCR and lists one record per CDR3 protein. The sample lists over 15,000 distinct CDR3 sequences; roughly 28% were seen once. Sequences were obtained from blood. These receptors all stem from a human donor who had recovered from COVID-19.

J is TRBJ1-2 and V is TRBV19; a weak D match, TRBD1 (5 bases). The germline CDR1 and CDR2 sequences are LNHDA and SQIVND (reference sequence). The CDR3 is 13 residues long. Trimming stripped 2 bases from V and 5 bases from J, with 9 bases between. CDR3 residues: CASSIQGEYGYTF. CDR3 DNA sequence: TGTGCCAGTAGTATACAGGGCGAATATGGCTACACCTTC.

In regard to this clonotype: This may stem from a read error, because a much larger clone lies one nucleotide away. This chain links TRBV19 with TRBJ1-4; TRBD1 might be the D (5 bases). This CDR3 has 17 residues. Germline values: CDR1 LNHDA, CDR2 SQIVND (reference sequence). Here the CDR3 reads CASSIGTPVATNVKLFF. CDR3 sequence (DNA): TGTGCCAGTAGTATCGGGACCCCAGTTGCAACTAATGTAAAACTGTTTTTT. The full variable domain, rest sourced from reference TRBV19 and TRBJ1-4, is DGGITQSPKYLFRKEGQNVTLSCEQNLNHDAMYWYRQDPGQGLRLIYYSQIVNDFQKGDIAEGYSVSREKKESFPLTVTSAQKNPTAFYLCASSIGTPVATNVKLFFGSGTQLSVL.

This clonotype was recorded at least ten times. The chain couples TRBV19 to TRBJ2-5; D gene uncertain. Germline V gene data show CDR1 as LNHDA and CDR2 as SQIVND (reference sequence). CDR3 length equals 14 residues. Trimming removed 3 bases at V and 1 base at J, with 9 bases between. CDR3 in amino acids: CASSIGQVQETQYF. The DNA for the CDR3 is TGTGCCAGTAGTATTGGGCAGGTCCAAGAGACCCAGTACTTC.

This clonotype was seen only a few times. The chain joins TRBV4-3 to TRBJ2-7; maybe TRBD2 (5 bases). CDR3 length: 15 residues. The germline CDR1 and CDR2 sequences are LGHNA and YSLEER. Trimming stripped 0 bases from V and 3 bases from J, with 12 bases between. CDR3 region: CASSQDFRGNYEQYF. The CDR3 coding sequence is TGCGCCAGCAGCCAAGATTTTAGAGGGAACTACGAGCAGTACTTC.

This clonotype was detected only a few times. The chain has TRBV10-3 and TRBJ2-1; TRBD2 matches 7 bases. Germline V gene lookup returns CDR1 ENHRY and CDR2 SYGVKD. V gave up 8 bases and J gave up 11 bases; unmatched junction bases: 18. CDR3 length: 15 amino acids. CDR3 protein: CAISWGLSSGVKQFF. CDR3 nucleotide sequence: TGTGCCATCTCCTGGGGATTATCCAGCGGGGTTAAGCAGTTCTTC.

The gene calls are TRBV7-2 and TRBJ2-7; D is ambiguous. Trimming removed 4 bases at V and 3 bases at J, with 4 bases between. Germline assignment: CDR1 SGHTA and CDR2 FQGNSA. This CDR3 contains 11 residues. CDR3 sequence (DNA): TGTGCCAGCAGCTCGGACTACGAGCAGTACTTC. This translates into CASSSDYEQYF.

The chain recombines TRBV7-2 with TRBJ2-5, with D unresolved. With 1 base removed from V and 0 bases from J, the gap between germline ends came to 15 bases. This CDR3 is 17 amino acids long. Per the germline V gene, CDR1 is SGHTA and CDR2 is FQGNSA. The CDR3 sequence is CASSLVIGPAYQETQYF. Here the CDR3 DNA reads TGTGCCAGCAGCTTAGTAATTGGACCTGCGTACCAAGAGACCCAGTACTTC.

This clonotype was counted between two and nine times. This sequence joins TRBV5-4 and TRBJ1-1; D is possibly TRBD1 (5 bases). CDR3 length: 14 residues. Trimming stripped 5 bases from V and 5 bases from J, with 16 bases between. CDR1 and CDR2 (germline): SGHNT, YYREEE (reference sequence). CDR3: CASSLGGGRTEAFF. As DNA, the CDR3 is TGTGCCAGCAGTCTGGGGGGGGGAAGGACTGAAGCTTTCTTT.

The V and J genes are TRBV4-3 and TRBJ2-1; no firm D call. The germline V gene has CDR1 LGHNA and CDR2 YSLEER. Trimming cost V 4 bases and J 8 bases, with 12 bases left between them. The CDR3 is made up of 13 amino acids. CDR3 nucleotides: TGCGCCAGCAGCCCGCCTGGAACAGATGAGCAGTTCTTC. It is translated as CASSPPGTDEQFF.